This note documents a single T cell receptor (beta chain) sequence. Its specificity is unknown. The V end was cut by 0 bases, the J end by 5 bases, with 5 bases between. The length of the CDR3 is 12 residues. Germline loops: CDR1 SGHRS, CDR2 YFSETQ. This entry belongs to a study of cytomegalovirus exposure and HLA in healthy donors. Regarding the study as a whole: There were fewer than 200 TCR beta chains listed as cytomegalovirus-associated. Being productive about 90% or about 30% of the time was typical of most TCR beta V segments in an earlier analysis. There was a cluster of highly shared sequence variants that was likely a sequencing artifact.

PCR employed 60 Vbeta and 13 Jbeta primers. Libraries were prepared by immunoSEQ multiplex PCR; TCRdb keeps only in-frame clonotypes and omits some of them. The sample lists under 200,000 clones, 75% to 80% occurring once. The rearrangement uses TRBV5-1 and TRBJ1-2; weak D call: TRBD1 (5 bases). This TCR was recovered from a man aged 45 to 65 in good health and CMV-seropositive. The specimen was PBMCs. CDR3 nucleotides: TGCGCCAGCAGCTTGGGGACATATGGCTACACCTTC. It translates to CASSLGTYGYTF.